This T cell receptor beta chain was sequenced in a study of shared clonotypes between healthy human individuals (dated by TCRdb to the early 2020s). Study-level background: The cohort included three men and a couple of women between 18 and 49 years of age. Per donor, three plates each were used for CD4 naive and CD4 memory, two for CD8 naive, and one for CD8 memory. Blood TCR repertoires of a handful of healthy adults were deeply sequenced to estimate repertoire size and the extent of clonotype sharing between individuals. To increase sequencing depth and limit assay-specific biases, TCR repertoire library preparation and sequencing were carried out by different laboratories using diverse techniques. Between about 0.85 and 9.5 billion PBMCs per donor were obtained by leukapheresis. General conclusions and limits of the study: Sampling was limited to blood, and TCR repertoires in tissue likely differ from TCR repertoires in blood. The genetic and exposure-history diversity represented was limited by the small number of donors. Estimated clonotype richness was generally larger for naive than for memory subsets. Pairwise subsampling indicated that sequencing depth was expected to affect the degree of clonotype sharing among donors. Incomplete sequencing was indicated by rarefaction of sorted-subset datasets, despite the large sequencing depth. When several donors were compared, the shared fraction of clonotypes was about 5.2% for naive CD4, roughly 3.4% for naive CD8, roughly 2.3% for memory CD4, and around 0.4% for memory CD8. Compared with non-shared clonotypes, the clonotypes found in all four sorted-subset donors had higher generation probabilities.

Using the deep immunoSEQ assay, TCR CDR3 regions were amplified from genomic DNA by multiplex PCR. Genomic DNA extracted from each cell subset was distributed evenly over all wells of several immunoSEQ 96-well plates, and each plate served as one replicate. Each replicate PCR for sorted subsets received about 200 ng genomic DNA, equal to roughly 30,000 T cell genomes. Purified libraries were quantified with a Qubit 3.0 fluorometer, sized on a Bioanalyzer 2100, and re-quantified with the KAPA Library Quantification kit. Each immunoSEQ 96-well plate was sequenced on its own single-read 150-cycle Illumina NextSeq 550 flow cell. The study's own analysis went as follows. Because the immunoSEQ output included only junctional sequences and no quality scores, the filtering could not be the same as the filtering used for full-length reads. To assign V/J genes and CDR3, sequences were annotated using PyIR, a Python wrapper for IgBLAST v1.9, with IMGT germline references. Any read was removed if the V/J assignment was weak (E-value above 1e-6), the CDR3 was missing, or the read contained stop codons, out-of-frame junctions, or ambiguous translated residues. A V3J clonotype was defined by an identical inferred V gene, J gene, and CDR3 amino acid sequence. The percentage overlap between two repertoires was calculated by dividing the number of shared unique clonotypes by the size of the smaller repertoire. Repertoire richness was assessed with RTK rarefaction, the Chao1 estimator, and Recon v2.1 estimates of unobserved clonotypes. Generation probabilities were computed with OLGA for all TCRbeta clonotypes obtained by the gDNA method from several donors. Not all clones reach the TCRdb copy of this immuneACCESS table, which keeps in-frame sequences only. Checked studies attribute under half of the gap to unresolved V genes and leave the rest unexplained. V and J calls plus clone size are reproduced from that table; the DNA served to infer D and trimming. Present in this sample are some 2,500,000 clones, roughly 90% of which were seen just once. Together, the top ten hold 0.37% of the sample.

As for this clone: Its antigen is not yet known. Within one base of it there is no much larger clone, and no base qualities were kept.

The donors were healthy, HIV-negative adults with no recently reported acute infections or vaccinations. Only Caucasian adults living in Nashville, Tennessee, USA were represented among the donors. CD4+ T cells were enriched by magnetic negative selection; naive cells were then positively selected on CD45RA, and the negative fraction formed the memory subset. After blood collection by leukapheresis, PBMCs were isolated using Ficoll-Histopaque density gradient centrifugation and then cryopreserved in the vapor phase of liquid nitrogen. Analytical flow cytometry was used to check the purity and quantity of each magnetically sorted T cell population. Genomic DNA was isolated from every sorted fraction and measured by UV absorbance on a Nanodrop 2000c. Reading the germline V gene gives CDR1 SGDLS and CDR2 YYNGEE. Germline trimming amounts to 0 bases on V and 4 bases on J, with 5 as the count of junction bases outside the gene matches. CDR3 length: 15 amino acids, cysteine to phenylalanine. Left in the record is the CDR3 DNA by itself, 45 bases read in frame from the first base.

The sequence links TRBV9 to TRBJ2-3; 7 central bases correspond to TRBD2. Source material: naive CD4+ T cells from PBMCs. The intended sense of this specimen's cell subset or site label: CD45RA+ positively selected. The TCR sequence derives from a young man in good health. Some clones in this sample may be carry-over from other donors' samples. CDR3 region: CASSVGTRSADTQYF. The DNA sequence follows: TGTGCCAGCAGCGTAGGGACTAGAAGTGCAGATACGCAGTATTTT.